The 18 T cell receptor beta chains given below trace back to one sample, sequenced in a study of cytomegalovirus exposure and HLA in healthy donors. PCR primers comprised 60 Vbeta and 13 Jbeta primers. Profiling relied on immunoSEQ multiplex PCR, and the TCRdb table lists in-frame clones only, not all of them. Altogether roughly 160,000 clones are present, about 82% being singletons, with the ten largest covering nearly 2.5%. The sample comprised PBMCs. These receptors came from a male donor in good health and CMV-seronegative.

This clone was observed a handful of times. The junction departs from the called germline gene at one end, perhaps through a read error. The chain has TRBV19 and TRBJ1-2; 8 bases agree with TRBD1. This CDR3 has 13 amino acids. Germline V lookup: CDR1 LNHDA, CDR2 SQIVND (reference sequence). The CDR3, as DNA: TGTGCCAGTCTCGGACAGGGCGGCTATGGCTACCCCTTC. Protein sequence: CASLGQGGYGYPF.

The chain couples TRBV7-3 to TRBJ2-7; 8 bases match TRBD1. The CDR3 has 12 amino acids. Germline lookup yields CDR1 SGHTA and CDR2 FQGTGA. Losses at the gene ends were 5 bases for V and 6 bases for J; bases not matched to a gene: 3. CDR3 residues: CASSIDRGEQYF. CDR3 in DNA: TGTGCCAGCAGCATCGACAGGGGCGAGCAGTACTTC.

This clone showed up just a few times. V usage is TRBV5-1 and J usage is TRBJ2-3, with 7 bases matching TRBD2. The CDR3 length is 14 residues. Per the germline V gene, CDR1 is SGHRS and CDR2 is YFSETQ. V shed 9 bases and J 1 base; nucleotides not matched to a gene: 8. The CDR3 DNA is TGCGCCACCTGGACTAGTCCAGGCACAGATACGCAGTATTTT. Its translation is CATWTSPGTDTQYF.

This clone was counted once. The gene calls are TRBV27 and TRBJ2-7; 15 nucleotides align to TRBD2. Trimming cost V 7 bases and J 2 bases; bases outside gene matches: 12. Per the germline V gene, CDR1 is MNHEY and CDR2 is SMNVEV (reference sequence). There are 18 residues in the CDR3. CDR3 sequence reads: CASTRTSGRAAFPYEQYF. CDR3 sequence (DNA): TGTGCCAGCACCAGGACTAGCGGGAGGGCCGCGTTCCCCTACGAGCAGTACTTC.

V usage is TRBV21-1 and J usage is TRBJ1-5. TRBV21-1 is termed a pseudogene. CDR3 size: 15 residues. CDR3 sequence: CASSPPRGVDQPQHF. The CDR3, as DNA: TGTGCCAGCAGCCCCCCGCGGGGGGTGGATCAGCCCCAGCATTTT.

As regards this clone: This sample also contains other DNA sequences that code for the same CDR3. The V call is TRBV28, the J call TRBJ2-7; 7 positions match TRBD1. The ends lost 5 bases at V and 3 bases at J; junction bases unmatched: 1. From germline, CDR1 is MDHEN and CDR2 SYDVKM. CDR3 size: 12 residues. The CDR3 reads CASSRDSYEQYF. For the CDR3, the DNA is TGTGCCAGCAGTAGGGACAGCTACGAGCAGTACTTC.

The gene calls are TRBV11-2 and TRBJ2-7, with 12 nucleotides matching TRBD2. The CDR3 runs to 13 residues. The junction had 7 bases not matched to a gene; V was cut back by 9 bases and J by 7 bases. CDR1 is SGHAT, CDR2 FQNNGV, per germline. The CDR3 sequence: CASSGLAGREQYF. CDR3 coding DNA: TGTGCCAGTTCCGGACTAGCGGGGCGTGAGCAGTACTTC.

This clone was seen a few times. The J gene is TRBJ2-7, the V gene TRBV5-1, with a possible D match to TRBD2 (5 bases). Germline assignment: CDR1 SGHRS and CDR2 YFSETQ. Deletions cut 6 bases from V and 3 bases from J, with 10 bases between. The CDR3 contains 12 residues. DNA for the CDR3: TGCGCCAGCAATCTAGCCGACTACGAGCAGTACTTC. The encoded protein is CASNLADYEQYF.

The chain's CDR3 is CASTRQGGDYGYTF. The CDR3 bases are TGTGCCAGCACAAGACAGGGAGGCGACTATGGCTACACCTTC. This sequence joins TRBV25-1 and TRBJ1-2; TRBD1 aligns across 7 bases. V lost 7 bases, J lost 3 bases, and 8 bases stayed unmatched. The CDR3 runs to 14 residues. Germline CDR1 and CDR2: MGHDK and SYGVNS.

The table lists this clone with a few counts. This rearrangement joins TRBV6-5 to TRBJ2-7; 13 nucleotides agree with TRBD2. The CDR3 is 14 amino acids. Unmatched junction bases numbered 1, after V lost 4 bases and J lost 4 bases. Germline-derived CDR1 and CDR2 are MNHEY and SVGAGI. As DNA, the CDR3 is TGTGCCAGCAGTTGGACTAGCGGGAGTTACGAGCAGTACTTC. It is translated as CASSWTSGSYEQYF.

This clone was detected once. V usage is TRBV6-5 and J usage is TRBJ1-5, with 8 positions matching TRBD1. Germline V gene sequence: CDR1 MNHEY, CDR2 SVGAGI. This CDR3 is built from 11 residues. Germline trimming cut 7 bases from V and 15 bases from J; bases unmatched to any gene: 8. The CDR3 sequence: CASTGTGGWHF. For the CDR3, the DNA is TGTGCCAGCACTGGGACAGGTGGTTGGCATTTT.

This chain links TRBV7-2 with TRBJ2-7; TRBD2 is a possible D gene (6 bases). CDR1 is SGHTA and CDR2 is FQGNSA in the germline V gene. This CDR3 is built from 14 residues. V lost 0 bases and J lost 1, with 7 bases in between. CDR3 sequence: CASSLAGGSYEQYF. CDR3 sequence (DNA): TGTGCCAGCAGCTTAGCGGGGGGATCCTACGAGCAGTACTTC.

This sequence joins TRBV19 and TRBJ2-7; 8 positions match TRBD1. The CDR3 spans 15 residues. Trimming cost V 1 base and J 3 bases; bases outside gene matches: 5. The germline gives CDR1 LNHDA, CDR2 SQIVND (reference sequence). CDR3 in amino acids: CASSIALGQVYEQYF. The CDR3 coding sequence is TGTGCCAGTAGTATAGCCCTGGGACAGGTCTACGAGCAGTACTTC.

The chain is built from TRBV10-3 and TRBJ2-1; the D gene is possibly TRBD1 (7 bases). Germline V lookup: CDR1 ENHRY, CDR2 SYGVKD. With 8 bases removed from V and 5 bases from J, the gap between germline ends came to 13 bases. The CDR3 runs 13 residues. For the CDR3, the DNA is TGTGCCATCGTTCCAGGGGGGCACAATGAGCAGTTCTTC. As protein: CAIVPGGHNEQFF.

Written as DNA, the CDR3 is TGTGCCAGCAGTTTATCGGCGGTAAACATTCAGTACTTC. Its protein product is CASSLSAVNIQYF. The chain combines TRBV27 with TRBJ2-4; D gene ambiguous. This CDR3 is 13 amino acids long. V lost 0 bases, J lost 6 bases, and 6 bases lay in between. Germline V gene lookup returns CDR1 MNHEY and CDR2 SMNVEV (reference sequence).

V and J are TRBV28 and TRBJ1-1; 10 bases are shared with TRBD1. The ends lost 2 bases at V and 10 bases at J; junction bases unmatched: 13. CDR3 size: 16 residues. Germline assignment: CDR1 MDHEN and CDR2 SYDVKM. The CDR3 DNA is TGTGCCAGCAGTTTAAATCCGAGACAGGGGGCAGAGGGAGCTTTCTTT. The encoded protein is CASSLNPRQGAEGAFF.

V usage is TRBV9 and J usage is TRBJ1-3; TRBD1 is a possible D gene (5 bases). The CDR3 is 15 amino acids. V lost 3 bases to trimming and J lost 2 bases, with 12 bases between them. Per germline, CDR1 SGDLS and CDR2 YYNGEE. The CDR3 here is CASSDRTPTGNTIYF. CDR3 nucleotides: TGTGCCAGCAGCGACCGGACACCAACTGGAAACACCATATATTTT.

The V gene is TRBV7-2, the J gene TRBJ2-5; perhaps TRBD1 as D (6 bases). The CDR3 is 14 amino acids. Germline V gene sequence: CDR1 SGHTA, CDR2 FQGNSA. The V end lost 3 bases, the J end lost 5 bases, and 13 bases lay between the germline ends. DNA of the CDR3: TGTGCCAGCAGCTTGGACAGTGAATTTGAGACCCAGTACTTC. Amino acid sequence: CASSLDSEFETQYF.